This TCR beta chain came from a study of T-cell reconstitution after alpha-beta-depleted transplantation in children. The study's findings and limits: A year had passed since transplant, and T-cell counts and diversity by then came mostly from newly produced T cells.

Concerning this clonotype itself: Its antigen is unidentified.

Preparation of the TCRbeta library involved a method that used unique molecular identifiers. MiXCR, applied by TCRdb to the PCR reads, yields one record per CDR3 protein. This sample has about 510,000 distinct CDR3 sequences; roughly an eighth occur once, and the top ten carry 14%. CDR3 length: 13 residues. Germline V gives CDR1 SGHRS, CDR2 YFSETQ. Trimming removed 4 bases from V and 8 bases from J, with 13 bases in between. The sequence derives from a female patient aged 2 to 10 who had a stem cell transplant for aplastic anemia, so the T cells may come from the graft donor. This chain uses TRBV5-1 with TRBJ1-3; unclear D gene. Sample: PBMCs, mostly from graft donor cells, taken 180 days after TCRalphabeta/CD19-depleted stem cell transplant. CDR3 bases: TGCGCCAGCAGCCCGAGGACTGGGGACACCATATATTTT. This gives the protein CASSPRTGDTIYF.